Listed below are T cell receptor beta chains from one sample, sequenced in a study of blood T cells in healthy people across ages. TCRdb redid the calling of the 5' RACE reads with MiXCR, one entry per CDR3 protein. The table has 800,000 to 950,000 distinct CDR3 sequences, 45% to 50% seen once. The sequencing input was blood. The receptors were sampled from a man aged 25-45 years in good health. CDR3s include the opening cysteine and the closing phenylalanine or tryptophan. The order of the fields is clone size, J gene, V gene, CDR3 length, D gene, CDR3 DNA, CDR3 protein. D genes are given only for firm matches. Some rows have no size entry. The others give once, few or many, or a class for an expanded clone.

abundance: -; j_gene: TRBJ2-5; v_gene: TRBV18; len: 16; d_gene: TRBD2; CDR3nt: TGTGCCAGCTCATCGCCGGGACTAGCGGGCTTCAATGAGCAGTACTTC; CDR3aa: CASSSPGLAGFNEQYF
abundance: -; j_gene: TRBJ1-1; v_gene: TRBV12-5; len: 15; d_gene: -; CDR3nt: TGTGCTAGTGGTCCTGGCGGTTACATGAACACTGAAGCTTTCTTT; CDR3aa: CASGPGGYMNTEAFF
abundance: many; j_gene: TRBJ1-6; v_gene: TRBV4-1; len: 19; d_gene: -; CDR3nt: TGCGCCAGCAGCCAAGATGGTAGGATCGACAGGCTTGGGCATTCACCCCTCCACTTT; CDR3aa: CASSQDGRIDRLGHSPLHF
abundance: once; j_gene: TRBJ2-1; v_gene: TRBV28; len: 14; d_gene: TRBD1; CDR3nt: TGTGCCAGCAGTCCAATACAGGGGGAGAATGAGCAGTTCTTC; CDR3aa: CASSPIQGENEQFF
abundance: -; j_gene: TRBJ1-1; v_gene: TRBV11-2; len: 14; d_gene: -; CDR3nt: TGTGCCAGCAGCTTCCGCAGGGGAGGCACTGAACCTTTCTTT; CDR3aa: CASSFRRGGTEPFF
abundance: -; j_gene: TRBJ1-5; v_gene: TRBV6-1; len: 18; d_gene: TRBD1; CDR3nt: TGTGCCAGCAGTCTGCAGGGGGCTGAAGCGCTCAGGGGTCAGCCCCAGCATTTT; CDR3aa: CASSLQGAEALRGQPQHF
abundance: -; j_gene: TRBJ2-1; v_gene: TRBV5-1; len: 15; d_gene: TRBD2; CDR3nt: TGCGCCAGCAGCGCGGGACTAGCGGGGCTTAATGAGCAGTTCTTC; CDR3aa: CASSAGLAGLNEQFF
abundance: -; j_gene: TRBJ2-3; v_gene: TRBV7-2; len: 10; d_gene: -; CDR3nt: TGTGCCAGCGGTGTCAATACGCAGTATTTT; CDR3aa: CASGVNTQYF
abundance: many; j_gene: TRBJ2-4; v_gene: TRBV28; len: 13; d_gene: -; CDR3nt: TGTGCCAGCAGTCGGGGATCGGGAAACATTCAGTACTTC; CDR3aa: CASSRGSGNIQYF
abundance: few; j_gene: TRBJ2-1; v_gene: TRBV3-1; len: 14; d_gene: -; CDR3nt: TGTGCCAGCAGCCAAGACTCCAAGAGTAGTGAGCAGTTCTTC; CDR3aa: CASSQDSKSSEQFF
abundance: few; j_gene: TRBJ2-3; v_gene: TRBV6-6; len: 14; d_gene: TRBD1; CDR3nt: TGTGCCAGCAGTTACAACAGGGGATCAGATACGCAGTATTTT; CDR3aa: CASSYNRGSDTQYF
abundance: few; j_gene: TRBJ1-2; v_gene: TRBV6-2/TRBV6-3; len: 14; d_gene: -; CDR3nt: TGTGCCAGCAGATCCCCAGGGTTCGGCTATGGCTACACCTTC; CDR3aa: CASRSPGFGYGYTF
abundance: -; j_gene: TRBJ2-3; v_gene: TRBV6-5; len: 16; d_gene: TRBD1; CDR3nt: TGTGCCAGCAGTTACTCCACCGGGACAGGGGCGGGTACGCAGTATTTT; CDR3aa: CASSYSTGTGAGTQYF
abundance: once; j_gene: TRBJ2-7; v_gene: TRBV5-4; len: 15; d_gene: -; CDR3nt: TGTGCCAGCAGCGCCATGGGTGCGGGGAGCCGGGAGCAGTACTTC; CDR3aa: CASSAMGAGSREQYF
abundance: few; j_gene: TRBJ1-1; v_gene: TRBV7-2; len: 16; d_gene: -; CDR3nt: TGTGCCAGCAGCTTAGCAGGGAGGAGTATGAACACTGAAGCTTTCTTT; CDR3aa: CASSLAGRSMNTEAFF
abundance: -; j_gene: TRBJ2-2; v_gene: TRBV20-1; len: 12; d_gene: -; CDR3nt: TGCAGTGCCTCGGACATCACCGGGGAGCTGTTTTTT; CDR3aa: CSASDITGELFF
abundance: -; j_gene: TRBJ2-3; v_gene: TRBV20-1; len: 14; d_gene: TRBD2; CDR3nt: TGCAGTGCTAGAAGGCTAGCGGGCCAGGATACGCAGTATTTT; CDR3aa: CSARRLAGQDTQYF
abundance: -; j_gene: TRBJ1-1; v_gene: TRBV20-1; len: 12; d_gene: -; CDR3nt: TGCAGTGCTAGTCAGGTGCACACTGAAGCTTTCTTT; CDR3aa: CSASQVHTEAFF
abundance: -; j_gene: TRBJ1-2; v_gene: TRBV4-1; len: 15; d_gene: -; CDR3nt: TGCGCCAGCAGCCAAGATAGACAGAGGGTATTAGGCTACACCTTC; CDR3aa: CASSQDRQRVLGYTF
abundance: -; j_gene: TRBJ1-1; v_gene: TRBV20-1; len: 13; d_gene: -; CDR3nt: TGCAGTGCAACAGGCTCCGGGCCGTCTGAAGCTTTCTTT; CDR3aa: CSATGSGPSEAFF